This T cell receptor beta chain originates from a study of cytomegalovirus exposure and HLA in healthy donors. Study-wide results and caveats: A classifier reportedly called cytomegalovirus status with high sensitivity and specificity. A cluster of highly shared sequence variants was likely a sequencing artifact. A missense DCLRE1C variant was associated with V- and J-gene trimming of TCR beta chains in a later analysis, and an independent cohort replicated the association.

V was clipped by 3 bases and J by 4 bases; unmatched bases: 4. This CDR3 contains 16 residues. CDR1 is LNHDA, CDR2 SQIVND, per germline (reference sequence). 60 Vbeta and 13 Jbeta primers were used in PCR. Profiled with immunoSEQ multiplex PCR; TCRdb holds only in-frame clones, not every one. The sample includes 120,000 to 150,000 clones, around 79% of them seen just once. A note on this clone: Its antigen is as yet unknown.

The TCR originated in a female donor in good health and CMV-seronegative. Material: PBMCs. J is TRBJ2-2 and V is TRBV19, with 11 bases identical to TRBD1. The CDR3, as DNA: TGTGCCAGTAGTATCGGACAGGGGGCAGGCACCGGGGAGCTGTTTTTT. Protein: CASSIGQGAGTGELFF.